What follows are 9 T cell receptor beta chains derived from one specimen sequenced in a study of blood T cell repertoires in COVID-19. Sequenced by immunoSEQ multiplex PCR; TCRdb stores in-frame clones only, minus some. The sample holds roughly 260,000 clones, roughly 85% seen once. The sequencing input was PBMCs or T cells enriched from blood (not recorded which). These receptors were collected from a woman in her forties or fifties who had recovered from COVID-19.

This chain uses TRBV5-1 with TRBJ2-3, with D perhaps TRBD2 (5 bases). Germline CDR1 is SGHRS and CDR2 is YFSETQ. The CDR3 runs 16 residues. V was pared by 2 bases and J by 5 bases, with 18 bases between. CDR3 sequence reads: CASSFSPRAGGDTQYF. The CDR3 nucleotides are TGCGCCAGCAGCTTTTCCCCGAGGGCCGGAGGAGATACGCAGTATTTT.

The V call is TRBV5-4, the J call TRBJ2-7; 8 positions match TRBD2. V dropped 4 bases and J dropped 1; count of bases not matched to a gene: 13. Germline CDR1 and CDR2: SGHNT and YYREEE (reference sequence). This CDR3 has 17 amino acids. CDR3 nucleotide sequence: TGTGCCAGCAGCCCAGCCGGAGGAGCGGGAGTATCCTACGAGCAGTACTTC. This translates into CASSPAGGAGVSYEQYF.

The rearrangement uses TRBV5-1 and TRBJ2-2, with 7 nucleotides matching TRBD2. The CDR3 is 15 amino acids. Trimming at V came to 3 bases and at J to 0 bases, leaving 2 bases not matched to a gene. Germline V gene lookup returns CDR1 SGHRS and CDR2 YFSETQ. In DNA, the CDR3 is TGCGCCAGCAGCTGGGGGGGTGCGAACACCGGGGAGCTGTTTTTT. Translated, it gives CASSWGGANTGELFF.

The chain recombines TRBV24-1 with TRBJ1-5; D ambiguous. Germline loops: CDR1 KGHDR, CDR2 SFDVKD. V was shortened by 4 bases and J by 2 bases, with 8 bases between the two germline ends. The length of the CDR3 is 14 residues. Written as DNA, the CDR3 is TGTGCCACCAGTGACGTGGGAGGCAATCAGCCCCAGCATTTT. Translating it yields CATSDVGGNQPQHF.

V usage is TRBV28 and J usage is TRBJ2-1; TRBD2 might be the D (6 bases). Trimming took 10 bases from V and 0 from J, leaving 13 bases between them. The germline CDR1 and CDR2 sequences are MDHEN and SYDVKM. The CDR3 spans 14 residues. The CDR3 DNA sequence: TGTGCCACCGAAAGCGGGTACTCCTACAATGAGCAGTTCTTC. This gives the protein CATESGYSYNEQFF.

The chain carries TRBV7-2 and TRBJ1-6; 7 bases match TRBD1. Per germline, CDR1 SGHTA and CDR2 FQGNSA. V shed 4 bases, J shed 7 bases, and the junction held 7 bases outside the gene matches. There are 15 residues in the CDR3. CDR3: CASSWRDSSNSPLHF. The CDR3 region has the DNA TGTGCCAGCAGCTGGAGGGACAGTTCGAATTCACCCCTCCACTTT.

The rearrangement uses TRBV5-5 and TRBJ2-7; no definite D call. The CDR3 covers 13 residues. Trimming removed 0 bases from V and 6 bases from J, with 10 bases in between. Germline V gene sequence: CDR1 SGHKS, CDR2 YYEKEE (reference sequence). This CDR3 is CASSLVSGSEQYF. The CDR3 region has the DNA TGTGCCAGCAGCTTGGTGTCAGGTTCCGAGCAGTACTTC. Variable domain in full (rest from reference TRBV5-5 and TRBJ2-7): DAGVTQSPTHLIKTRGQQVTLRCSPISGHKSVSWYQQVLGQGPQFIFQYYEKEERGRGNFPDRFSARQFPNYSSELNVNALLLGDSALYLCASSLVSGSEQYFGPGTRLTVT.

The J gene is TRBJ1-3, the V gene TRBV29-1, with unresolved D. CDR1 and CDR2 (germline): SQVTM, ANQGSEA. This CDR3 spans 11 amino acids. Trimming cost V 6 bases and J 7 bases, with 10 bases left between them. DNA of the CDR3: TGCAGCGTGGAGGGTTTCAACACCATATATTTT. Encoded protein: CSVEGFNTIYF.

This chain links TRBV6-5 with TRBJ1-1; unclear D gene. Per the germline V gene, CDR1 is MNHEY and CDR2 is SVGAGI. The CDR3 extends over 14 amino acids. Trimming removed 7 bases at V and 1 base at J, with 13 bases between. The CDR3 sequence: CASTKSVGNTEAFF. The DNA of the CDR3 is TGTGCCAGCACCAAGAGCGTCGGGAACACTGAAGCTTTCTTT.